This entry features one T cell receptor (beta chain) sequence. The antigen remains undetermined. The data belong to a study of T cell responses to AZD1222 COVID-19 vaccine. The wider study: Whether given at about 4 or about 12 weeks, second doses were pooled. Study-wide results and limits: At baseline, just five to seven AZD1222 recipients tested seropositive. Donors in the cohort were predominantly white British and more often female, and clonal diversity was possibly underestimated. Regions 160-218 and 743-854 dominated among vaccine-associated CD4 TCRs spanning spike.

Germline assignment: CDR1 SGHTS and CDR2 YDEGEE. V lost 4 bases to trimming and J lost 4 bases; unmatched junction nucleotides: 10. This CDR3 region has 17 residues. Here immunoSEQ multiplex PCR was the method, and the copy in TCRdb shows in-frame clones only, minus some. The top ten clones hold roughly 8% of a sample with some 120,000 clones, 88% of them seen once. V gene TRBV5-8 combines with J gene TRBJ2-5; 13 positions agree with TRBD2. The specimen comprised peripheral blood, sampled on day 0 of AZD1222 vaccination. This TCR was sampled from an adult in good health. The DNA for the CDR3 is TGTGCCAGCAGCCCAGGACTAGCGGGAGACCGGGGAGAGACCCAGTACTTC. Translated: CASSPGLAGDRGETQYF.